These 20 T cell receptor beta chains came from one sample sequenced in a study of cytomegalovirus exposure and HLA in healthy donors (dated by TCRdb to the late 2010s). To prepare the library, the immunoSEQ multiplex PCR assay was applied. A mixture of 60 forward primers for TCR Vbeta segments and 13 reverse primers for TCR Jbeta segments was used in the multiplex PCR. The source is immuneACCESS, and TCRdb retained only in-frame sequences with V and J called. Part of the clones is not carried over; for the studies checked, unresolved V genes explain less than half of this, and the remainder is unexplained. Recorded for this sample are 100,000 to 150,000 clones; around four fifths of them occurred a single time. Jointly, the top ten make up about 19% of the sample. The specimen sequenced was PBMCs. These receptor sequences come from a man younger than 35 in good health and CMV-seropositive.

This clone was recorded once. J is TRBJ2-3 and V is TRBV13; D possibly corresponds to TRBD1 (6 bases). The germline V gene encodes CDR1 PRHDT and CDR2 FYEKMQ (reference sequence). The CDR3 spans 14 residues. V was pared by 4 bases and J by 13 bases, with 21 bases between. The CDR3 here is CASSYGTFSELEYF. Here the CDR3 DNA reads TGTGCCAGCAGCTACGGGACATTCTCAGAATTAGAGTATTTT.

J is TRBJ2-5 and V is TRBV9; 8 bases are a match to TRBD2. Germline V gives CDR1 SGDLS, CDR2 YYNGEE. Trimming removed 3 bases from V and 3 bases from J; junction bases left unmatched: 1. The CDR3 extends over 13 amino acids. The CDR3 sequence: CASSGGLEETQYF. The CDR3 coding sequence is TGTGCCAGCAGCGGGGGACTAGAAGAGACCCAGTACTTC.

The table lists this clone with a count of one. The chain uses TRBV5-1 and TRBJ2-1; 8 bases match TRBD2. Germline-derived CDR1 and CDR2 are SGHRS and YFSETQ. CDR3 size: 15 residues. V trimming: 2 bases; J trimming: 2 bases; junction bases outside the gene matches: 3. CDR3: CASSFTGGTYNEQFF. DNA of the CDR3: TGCGCCAGCAGCTTCACGGGGGGGACCTACAATGAGCAGTTCTTC.

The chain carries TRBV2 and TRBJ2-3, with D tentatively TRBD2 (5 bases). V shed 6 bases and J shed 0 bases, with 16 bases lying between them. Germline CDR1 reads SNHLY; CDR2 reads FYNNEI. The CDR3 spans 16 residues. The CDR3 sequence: CASRADSTSSTDTQYF. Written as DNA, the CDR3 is TGTGCCAGCAGGGCGGACTCGACCTCTAGCACAGATACGCAGTATTTT.

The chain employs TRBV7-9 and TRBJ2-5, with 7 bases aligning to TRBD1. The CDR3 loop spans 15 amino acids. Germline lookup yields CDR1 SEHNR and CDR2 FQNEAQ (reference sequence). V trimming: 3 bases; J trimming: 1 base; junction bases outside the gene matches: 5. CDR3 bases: TGTGCCAGCAGCTTCCTCCGGACAGGCCAAGAGACCCAGTACTTC. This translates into CASSFLRTGQETQYF.

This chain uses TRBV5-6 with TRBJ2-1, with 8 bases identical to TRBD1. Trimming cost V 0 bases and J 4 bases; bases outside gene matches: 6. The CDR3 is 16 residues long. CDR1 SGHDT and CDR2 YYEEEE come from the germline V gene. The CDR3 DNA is TGTGCCAGCAGCTTGGGGACAGGGAATCAATACAATGAGCAGTTCTTC. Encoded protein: CASSLGTGNQYNEQFF.

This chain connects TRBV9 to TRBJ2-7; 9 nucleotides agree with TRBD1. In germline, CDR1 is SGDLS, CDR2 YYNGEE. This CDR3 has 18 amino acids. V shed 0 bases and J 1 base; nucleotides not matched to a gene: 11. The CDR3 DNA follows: TGTGCCAGCAGCGTAGAGGGACAGGGAAGGATTAAGTCCTACGAGCAGTACTTC. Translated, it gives CASSVEGQGRIKSYEQYF.

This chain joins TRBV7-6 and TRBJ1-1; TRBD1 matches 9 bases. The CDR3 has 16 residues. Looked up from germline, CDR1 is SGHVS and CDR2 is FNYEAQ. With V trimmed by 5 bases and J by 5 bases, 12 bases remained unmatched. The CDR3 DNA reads TGTGCCAGCAGCCTTCGGACAGGGGAAGCGGGGACTGAAGCTTTCTTT. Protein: CASSLRTGEAGTEAFF.

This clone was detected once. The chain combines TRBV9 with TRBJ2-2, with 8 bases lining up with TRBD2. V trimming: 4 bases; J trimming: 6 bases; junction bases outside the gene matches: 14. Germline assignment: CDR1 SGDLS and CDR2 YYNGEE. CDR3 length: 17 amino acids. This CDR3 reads CASSLEGLAFSAGELFF. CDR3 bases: TGTGCCAGCAGCTTAGAAGGACTAGCCTTCAGCGCCGGGGAGCTGTTTTTT.

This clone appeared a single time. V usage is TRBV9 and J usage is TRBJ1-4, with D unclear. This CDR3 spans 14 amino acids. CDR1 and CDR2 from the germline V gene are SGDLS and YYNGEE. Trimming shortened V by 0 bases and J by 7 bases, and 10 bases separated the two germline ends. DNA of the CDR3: TGTGCCAGCAGCGTAGGTACGATGGCTGAAAAACTGTTTTTT. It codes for CASSVGTMAEKLFF.

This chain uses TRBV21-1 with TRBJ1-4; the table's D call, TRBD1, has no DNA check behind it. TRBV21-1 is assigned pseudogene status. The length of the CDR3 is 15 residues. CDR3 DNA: TGTGCCAGCAGCGCCTTACAGGGTTCTAATGAAAAACTGTTTTTT. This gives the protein CASSALQGSNEKLFF.

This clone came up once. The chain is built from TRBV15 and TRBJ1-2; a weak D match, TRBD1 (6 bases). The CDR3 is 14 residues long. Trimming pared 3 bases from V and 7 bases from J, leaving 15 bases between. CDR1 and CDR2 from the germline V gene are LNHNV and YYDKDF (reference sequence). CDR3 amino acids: CATSSETGIGGYTF. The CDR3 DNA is TGTGCCACCAGCAGCGAAACAGGGATCGGTGGCTACACCTTC.

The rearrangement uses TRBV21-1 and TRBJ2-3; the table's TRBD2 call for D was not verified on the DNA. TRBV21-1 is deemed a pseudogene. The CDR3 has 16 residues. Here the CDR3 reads CASSKEKETSTDTQYF. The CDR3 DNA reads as TGTGCCAGCAGCAAAGAAAAGGAGACCAGCACAGATACGCAGTATTTT.

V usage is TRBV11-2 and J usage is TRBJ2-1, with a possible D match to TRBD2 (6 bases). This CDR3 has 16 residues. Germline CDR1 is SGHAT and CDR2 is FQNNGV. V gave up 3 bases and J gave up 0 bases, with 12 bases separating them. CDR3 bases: TGTGCCAGCAGCTTTGTCGGGGGTAGCTCCTACAATGAGCAGTTCTTC. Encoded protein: CASSFVGGSSYNEQFF.

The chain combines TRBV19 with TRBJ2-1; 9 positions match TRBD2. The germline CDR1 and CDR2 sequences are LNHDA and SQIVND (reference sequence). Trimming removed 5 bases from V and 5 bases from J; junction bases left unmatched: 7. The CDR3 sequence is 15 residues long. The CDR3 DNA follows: TGTGCCAGTAGTCCTATAAGCGGGGGGAACAATGAGCAGTTCTTC. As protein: CASSPISGGNNEQFF.

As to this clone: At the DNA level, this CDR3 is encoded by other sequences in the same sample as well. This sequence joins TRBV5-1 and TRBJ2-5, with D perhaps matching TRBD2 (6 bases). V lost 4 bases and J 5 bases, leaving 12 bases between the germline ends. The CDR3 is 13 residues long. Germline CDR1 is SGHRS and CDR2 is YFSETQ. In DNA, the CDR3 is TGCGCCAGCAGCCCGCAGGGAGGTGAGACCCAGTACTTC. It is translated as CASSPQGGETQYF.

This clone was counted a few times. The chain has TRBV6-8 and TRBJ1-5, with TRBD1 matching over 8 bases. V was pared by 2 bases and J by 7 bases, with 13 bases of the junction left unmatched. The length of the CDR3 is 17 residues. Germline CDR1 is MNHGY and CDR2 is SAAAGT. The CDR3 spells CASSYGTGGSGGQPQHF. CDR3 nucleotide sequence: TGTGCCAGCAGTTACGGAACAGGGGGGAGTGGGGGACAGCCCCAGCATTTT.

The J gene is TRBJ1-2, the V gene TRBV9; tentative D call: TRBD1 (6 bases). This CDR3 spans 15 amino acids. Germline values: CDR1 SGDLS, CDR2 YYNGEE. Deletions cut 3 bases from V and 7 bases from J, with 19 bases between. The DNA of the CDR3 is TGTGCCAGCAGCGAGGGAGGGGGACAAGCCGGTGGCTACACCTTC. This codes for CASSEGGGQAGGYTF.

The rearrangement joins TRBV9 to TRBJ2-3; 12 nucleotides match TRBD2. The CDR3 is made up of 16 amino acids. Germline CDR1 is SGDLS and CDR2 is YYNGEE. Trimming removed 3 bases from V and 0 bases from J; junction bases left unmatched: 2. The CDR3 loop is CASSASGGVSTDTQYF. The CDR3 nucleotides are TGTGCCAGCAGCGCTAGCGGGGGGGTTAGCACAGATACGCAGTATTTT.

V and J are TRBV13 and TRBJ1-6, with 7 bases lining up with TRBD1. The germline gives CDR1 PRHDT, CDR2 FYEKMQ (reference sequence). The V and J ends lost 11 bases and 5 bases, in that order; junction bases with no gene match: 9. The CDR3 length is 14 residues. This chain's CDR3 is CACSEGAHNSPLHF. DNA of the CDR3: TGTGCCTGCTCCGAGGGGGCACATAATTCACCCCTCCACTTT.